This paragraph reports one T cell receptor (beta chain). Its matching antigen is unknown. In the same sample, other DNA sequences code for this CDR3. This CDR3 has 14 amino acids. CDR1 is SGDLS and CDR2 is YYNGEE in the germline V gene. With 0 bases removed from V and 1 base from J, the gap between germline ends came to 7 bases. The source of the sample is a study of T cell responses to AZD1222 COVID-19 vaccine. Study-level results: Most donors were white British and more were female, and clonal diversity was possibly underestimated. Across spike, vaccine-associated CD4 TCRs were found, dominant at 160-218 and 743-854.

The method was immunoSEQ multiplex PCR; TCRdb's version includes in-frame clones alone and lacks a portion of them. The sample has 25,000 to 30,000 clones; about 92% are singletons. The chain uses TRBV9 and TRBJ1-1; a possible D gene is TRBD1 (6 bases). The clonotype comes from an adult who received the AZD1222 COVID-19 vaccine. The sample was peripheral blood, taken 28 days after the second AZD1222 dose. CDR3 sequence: CASSVGGQNTEAFF. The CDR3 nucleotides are TGTGCCAGCAGCGTAGGGGGACAGAACACTGAAGCTTTCTTT.